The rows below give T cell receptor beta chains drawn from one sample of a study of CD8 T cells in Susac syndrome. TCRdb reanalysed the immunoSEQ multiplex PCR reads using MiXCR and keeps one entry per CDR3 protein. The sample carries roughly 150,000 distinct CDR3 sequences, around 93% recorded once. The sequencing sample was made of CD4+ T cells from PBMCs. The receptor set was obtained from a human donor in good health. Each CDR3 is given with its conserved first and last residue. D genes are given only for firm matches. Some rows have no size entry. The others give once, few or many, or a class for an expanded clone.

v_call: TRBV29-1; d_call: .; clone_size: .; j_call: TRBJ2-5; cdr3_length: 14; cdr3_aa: CSVGSGGATETQYF; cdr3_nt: TGCAGCGTTGGGTCGGGGGGCGCGACAGAGACCCAGTACTTC
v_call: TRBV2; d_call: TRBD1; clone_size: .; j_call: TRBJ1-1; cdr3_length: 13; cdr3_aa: CASTGQGNTEAFF; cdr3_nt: TGTGCCAGCACTGGACAGGGTAACACTGAAGCTTTCTTT
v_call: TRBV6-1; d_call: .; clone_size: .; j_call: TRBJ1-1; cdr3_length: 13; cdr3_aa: CASSEGVHTEAFF; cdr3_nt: TGTGCCAGCAGTGAAGGGGTTCACACTGAAGCTTTCTTT
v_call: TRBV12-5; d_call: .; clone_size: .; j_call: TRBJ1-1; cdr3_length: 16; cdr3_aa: CASGLVVGVGNTEAFF; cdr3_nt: TGTGCTAGTGGTTTGGTAGTAGGGGTCGGGAACACTGAAGCTTTCTTT
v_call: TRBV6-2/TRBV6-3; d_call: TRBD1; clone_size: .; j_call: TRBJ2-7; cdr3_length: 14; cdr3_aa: CASRGTGGSYEQYF; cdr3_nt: TGTGCCAGTCGCGGGACAGGGGGCTCCTACGAGCAGTACTTC
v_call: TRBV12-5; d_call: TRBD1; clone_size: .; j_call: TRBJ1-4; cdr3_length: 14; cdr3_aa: CASGSGQPNEKLFF; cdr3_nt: TGTGCTAGTGGTTCGGGACAGCCTAATGAAAAACTGTTTTTT
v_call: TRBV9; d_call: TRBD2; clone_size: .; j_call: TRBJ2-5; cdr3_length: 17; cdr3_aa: CASSVGGLAGPQKTQYF; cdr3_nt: TGTGCCAGCTCAGTAGGCGGACTAGCGGGACCTCAGAAGACCCAGTACTTC
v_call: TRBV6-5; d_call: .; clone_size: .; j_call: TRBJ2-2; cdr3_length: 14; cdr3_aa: CASRTTGGTGELFF; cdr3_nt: TGTGCCAGCAGAACCACCGGCGGCACCGGGGAGCTGTTTTTT
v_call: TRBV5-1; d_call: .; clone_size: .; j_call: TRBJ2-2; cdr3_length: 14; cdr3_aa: CASQRRADTGELFF; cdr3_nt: TGCGCCAGCCAAAGGAGGGCCGACACCGGGGAGCTGTTTTTT
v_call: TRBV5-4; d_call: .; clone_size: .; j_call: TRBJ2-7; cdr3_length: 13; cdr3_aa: CASSLVGVGEQYF; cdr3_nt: TGTGCCAGCAGCTTGGTCGGGGTGGGCGAGCAGTACTTC
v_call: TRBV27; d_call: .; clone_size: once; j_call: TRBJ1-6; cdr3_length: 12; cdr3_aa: CASSYPGSPLHF; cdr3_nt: TGTGCCAGCAGTTACCCAGGTTCACCCCTCCACTTT
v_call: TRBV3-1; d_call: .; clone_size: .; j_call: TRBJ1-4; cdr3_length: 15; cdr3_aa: CASSLGTSRAGKLFF; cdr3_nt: TGTGCCAGCAGCCTGGGGACTTCTCGTGCGGGAAAACTGTTTTTT
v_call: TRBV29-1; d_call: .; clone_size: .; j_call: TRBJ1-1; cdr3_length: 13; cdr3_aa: CSVERGGGTEAFF; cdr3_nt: TGCAGCGTTGAGCGGGGAGGGGGCACTGAAGCTTTCTTT
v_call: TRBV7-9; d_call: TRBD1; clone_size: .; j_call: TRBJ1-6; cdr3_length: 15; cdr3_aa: CASSLTSGGNSPLHF; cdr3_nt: TGTGCCAGCAGCTTAACTTCAGGGGGCAATTCACCCCTCCACTTT
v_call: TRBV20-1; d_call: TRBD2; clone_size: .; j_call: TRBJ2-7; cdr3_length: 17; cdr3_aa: CSARGRLAGGPSYEQYF; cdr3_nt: TGCAGTGCTAGGGGTAGACTAGCGGGGGGTCCCTCCTACGAGCAGTACTTC
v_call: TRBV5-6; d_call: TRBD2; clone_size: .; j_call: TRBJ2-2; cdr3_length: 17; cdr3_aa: CASSHGLAGTNTGELFF; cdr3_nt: TGTGCCAGCAGCCACGGACTAGCGGGCACGAACACCGGGGAGCTGTTTTTT
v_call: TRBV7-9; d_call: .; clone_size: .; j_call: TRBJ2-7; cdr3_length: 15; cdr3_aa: CASSQLRDFSYEQYF; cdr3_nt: TGTGCCAGCAGTCAACTCCGGGACTTCTCCTACGAGCAGTACTTC
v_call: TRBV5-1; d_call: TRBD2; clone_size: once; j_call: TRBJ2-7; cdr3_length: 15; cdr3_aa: CASSLLAGGGNEQYF; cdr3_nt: TGCGCCAGCAGCTTACTAGCGGGGGGAGGGAACGAGCAGTACTTC
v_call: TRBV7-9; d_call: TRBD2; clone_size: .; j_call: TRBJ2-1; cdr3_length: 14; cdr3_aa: CASSLTSGGLEQFF; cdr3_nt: TGTGCCAGCAGCTTAACTAGCGGGGGGCTGGAGCAGTTCTTC
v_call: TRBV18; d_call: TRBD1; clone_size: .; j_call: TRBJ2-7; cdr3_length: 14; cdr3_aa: CASSPGTGPYEQYF; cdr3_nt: TGTGCCAGCTCACCCGGGACAGGCCCCTACGAGCAGTACTTC
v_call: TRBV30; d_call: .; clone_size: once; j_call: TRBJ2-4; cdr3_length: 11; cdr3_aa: CAWCQGNIQYF; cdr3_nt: TGTGCCTGGTGCCAGGGAAACATTCAGTACTTC
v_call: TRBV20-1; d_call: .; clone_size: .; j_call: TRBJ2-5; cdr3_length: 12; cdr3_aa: CSAPKATGTQYF; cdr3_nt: TGCAGTGCTCCCAAAGCGACCGGGACCCAGTACTTC
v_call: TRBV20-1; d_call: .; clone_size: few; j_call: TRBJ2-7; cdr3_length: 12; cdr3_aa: CSARRGFYEQYF; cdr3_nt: TGCAGTGCTAGACGTGGTTTTTACGAGCAGTACTTC
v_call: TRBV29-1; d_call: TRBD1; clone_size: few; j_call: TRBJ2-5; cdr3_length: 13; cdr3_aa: CSTVQGSGETQYF; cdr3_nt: TGCAGTACCGTACAGGGGTCGGGGGAGACCCAGTACTTC
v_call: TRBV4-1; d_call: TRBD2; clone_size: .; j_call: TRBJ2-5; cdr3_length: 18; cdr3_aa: CASSQDTSGGNKQETQYF; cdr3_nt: TGCGCCAGCAGCCAAGACACTAGCGGGGGGAATAAACAAGAGACCCAGTACTTC
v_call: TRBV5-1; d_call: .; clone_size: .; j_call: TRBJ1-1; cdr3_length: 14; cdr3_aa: CASSLAGVVTEAFF; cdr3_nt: TGCGCCAGCAGCTTGGCAGGGGTTGTTACTGAAGCTTTCTTT
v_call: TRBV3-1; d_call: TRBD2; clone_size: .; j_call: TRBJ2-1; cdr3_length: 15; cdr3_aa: CASSLTTGGYNEQFF; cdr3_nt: TGTGCCAGCAGCCTAACTACGGGGGGGTACAATGAGCAGTTCTTC
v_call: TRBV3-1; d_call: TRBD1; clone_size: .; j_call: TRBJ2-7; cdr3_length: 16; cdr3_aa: CASSHPGAGGRNEQYF; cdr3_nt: TGTGCCAGCAGCCACCCCGGGGCAGGGGGCCGCAACGAGCAGTACTTC
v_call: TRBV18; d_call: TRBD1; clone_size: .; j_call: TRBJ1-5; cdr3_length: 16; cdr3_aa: CASSDTGTVPGQPQHF; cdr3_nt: TGTGCCAGCTCAGATACAGGGACAGTACCGGGACAGCCCCAGCATTTT
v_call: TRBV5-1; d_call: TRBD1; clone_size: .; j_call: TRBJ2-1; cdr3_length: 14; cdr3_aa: CASSTGASRGEQFF; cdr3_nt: TGCGCCAGCAGCACAGGGGCTTCGAGGGGTGAGCAGTTCTTC
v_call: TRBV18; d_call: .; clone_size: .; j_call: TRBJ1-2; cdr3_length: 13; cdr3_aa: CASVPNAGDGYTF; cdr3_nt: TGTGCCAGCGTCCCTAACGCAGGGGATGGCTACACCTTC
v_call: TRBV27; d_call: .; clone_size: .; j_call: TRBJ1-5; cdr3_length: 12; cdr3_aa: CASGGVGQPQHF; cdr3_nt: TGTGCCAGTGGAGGGGTGGGTCAGCCCCAGCATTTT
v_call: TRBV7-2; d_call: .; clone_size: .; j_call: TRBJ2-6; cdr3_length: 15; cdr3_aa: CASSPAPSGANVLTF; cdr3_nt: TGTGCCAGCAGCCCAGCACCCTCTGGGGCCAACGTCCTGACTTTC
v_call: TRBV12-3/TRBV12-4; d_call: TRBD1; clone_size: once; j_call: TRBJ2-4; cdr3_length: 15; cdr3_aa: CASSTSGTGKNIQYF; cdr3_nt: TGTGCCAGCAGTACATCCGGGACAGGCAAAAACATTCAGTACTTC
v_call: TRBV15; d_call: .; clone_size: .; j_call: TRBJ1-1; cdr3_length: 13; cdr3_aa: CATSSRGTTEAFF; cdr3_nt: TGTGCCACCAGCAGTCGGGGGACCACTGAAGCTTTCTTT
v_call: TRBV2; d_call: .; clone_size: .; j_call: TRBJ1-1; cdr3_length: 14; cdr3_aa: CASSGLLMNTEAFF; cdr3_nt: TGTGCCAGCTCCGGTCTCCTCATGAACACTGAAGCTTTCTTT
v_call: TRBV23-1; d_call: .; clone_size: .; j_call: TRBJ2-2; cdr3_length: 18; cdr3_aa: CASRGGADRDENTGELFF; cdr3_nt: TGCGCCAGCAGGGGCGGGGCCGACAGGGACGAGAACACCGGGGAGCTGTTTTTT
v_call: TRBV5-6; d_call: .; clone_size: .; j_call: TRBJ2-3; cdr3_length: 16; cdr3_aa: CASSLSGGAVGDTQYF; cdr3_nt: TGTGCCAGCAGCTTGTCCGGTGGGGCTGTGGGAGATACGCAGTATTTT
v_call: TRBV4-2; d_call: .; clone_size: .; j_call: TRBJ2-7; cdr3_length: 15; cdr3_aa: CASSQDPHTSGEQYF; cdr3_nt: TGTGCCAGCAGCCAAGACCCACACACTAGTGGCGAGCAGTACTTC
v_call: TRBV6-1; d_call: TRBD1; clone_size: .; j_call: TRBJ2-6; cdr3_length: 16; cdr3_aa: CASRRGGAPGANVLTF; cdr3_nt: TGTGCCAGCAGGCGAGGGGGCGCCCCTGGGGCCAACGTCCTGACTTTC
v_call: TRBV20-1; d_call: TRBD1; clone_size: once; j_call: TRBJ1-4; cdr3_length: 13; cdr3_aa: CSAFDRENEKLFF; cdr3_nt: TGCAGTGCCTTCGACAGGGAGAATGAAAAACTGTTTTTT
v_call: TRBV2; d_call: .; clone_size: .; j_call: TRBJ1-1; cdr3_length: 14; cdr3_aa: CASQGDLAKTEAFF; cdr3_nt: TGTGCCAGCCAAGGTGATCTGGCAAAAACTGAAGCTTTCTTT
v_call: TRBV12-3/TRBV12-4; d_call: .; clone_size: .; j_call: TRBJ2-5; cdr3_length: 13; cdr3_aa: CASSLFPQETQYF; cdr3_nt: TGTGCCAGCAGTTTGTTCCCCCAAGAGACCCAGTACTTC
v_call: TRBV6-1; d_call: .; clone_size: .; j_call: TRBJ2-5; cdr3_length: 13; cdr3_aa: CASSVPGQETQYF; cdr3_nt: TGTGCCAGCAGTGTTCCAGGACAAGAGACCCAGTACTTC
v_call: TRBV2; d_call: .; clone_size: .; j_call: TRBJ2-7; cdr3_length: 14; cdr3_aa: CASSGSGSGYEQYF; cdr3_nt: TGTGCCAGCAGTGGGTCGGGGTCTGGGTACGAGCAGTACTTC
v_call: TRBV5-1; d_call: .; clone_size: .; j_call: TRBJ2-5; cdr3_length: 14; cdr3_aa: CASTLTEPQETQYF; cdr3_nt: TGCGCCAGCACTCTGACCGAACCCCAAGAGACCCAGTACTTC
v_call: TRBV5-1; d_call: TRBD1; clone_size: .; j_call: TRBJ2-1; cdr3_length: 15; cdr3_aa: CASSLTGGLDDEQFF; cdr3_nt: TGCGCCAGCAGCCTGACAGGGGGCTTGGATGATGAGCAGTTCTTC
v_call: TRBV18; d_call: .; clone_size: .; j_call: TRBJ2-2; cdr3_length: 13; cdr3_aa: CASSPFRDGELFF; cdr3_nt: TGTGCCAGCTCACCATTTAGAGACGGGGAGCTGTTTTTT
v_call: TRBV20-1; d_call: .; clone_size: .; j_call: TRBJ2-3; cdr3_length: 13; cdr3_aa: CSARDLQGDTQYF; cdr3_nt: TGCAGTGCTAGAGATCTGCAGGGAGATACGCAGTATTTT
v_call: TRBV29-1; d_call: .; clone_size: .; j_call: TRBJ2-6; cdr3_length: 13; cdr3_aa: CSVSGAGANVLTF; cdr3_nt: TGCAGCGTTTCAGGGGCTGGGGCCAACGTCCTGACTTTC
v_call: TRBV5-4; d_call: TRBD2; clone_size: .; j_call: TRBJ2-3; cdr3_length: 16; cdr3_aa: CASSPRAGGGADTQYF; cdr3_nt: TGTGCCAGCAGCCCGAGAGCGGGGGGCGGTGCAGATACGCAGTATTTT